A selection of T cell receptor beta chains follows, all from one sample in a study of blood T cell repertoires in COVID-19. TCRdb's copy holds only in-frame clones and misses some; the assay was immunoSEQ multiplex PCR. Of over 250,000 clones listed, 80% to 95% are singletons. The sample comprised peripheral blood. These receptors were collected from a woman in her thirties with COVID-19, enrolled during active disease. Each CDR3 is given without its conserved first and last residue.

length,J,V,CDR3
12,TRBJ2-7,TRBV5-6,ASRRRDREHEQY
11,TRBJ1-2,TRBV12-3/TRBV12-4,ASSATGWVGYT
13,TRBJ2-1,TRBV14,ASSQRTGRVNEQF
14,TRBJ2-1,TRBV5-1,ASSPTTAGGGNEQF
11,TRBJ2-7,TRBV10-3,AISGDGGNEQY
14,TRBJ2-1,TRBV5-1,ASSLDTSILAGVMF
12,TRBJ1-4,TRBV3-1/TRBV3-2,ASSLRTGYEKLF
13,TRBJ1-2,TRBV3-1/TRBV3-2,ASSQEDSYYYGYT
10,TRBJ2-2,TRBV10-1,ASGSRTGELF
14,TRBJ2-5,TRBV9,ASSQPGRGSKETQY
12,TRBJ2-2,TRBV24-1,ATMRDLNTGELF
11,TRBJ2-2,TRBV10-2,ASSGGTSVELF
10,TRBJ1-1,TRBV4-1,ASSLGSTEAF
11,TRBJ1-4,TRBV6-5,ASSRTTNEKLF
12,TRBJ2-7,TRBV12-5,ASDAGTGGGEQY
11,TRBJ1-1,TRBV29-1,SVAGLLNTEAF
11,TRBJ2-5,TRBV6-6,ASSPGTSGTQY
12,TRBJ1-2,TRBV28,ASSFPGQLYGYT
10,TRBJ1-1,TRBV6-5,ASSRGETEAF
14,TRBJ1-2,TRBV4-1,ASSQDPGQGAYGYT
13,TRBJ2-5,TRBV6-5,ASRGLAGWEETQY
13,TRBJ1-2,TRBV5-8,ASSLIGTANYGYT
15,TRBJ2-3,TRBV28,ASSLRILAGATDTQY
9,TRBJ1-3,TRBV28,ASSLQNTIY
15,TRBJ2-5,TRBV11-2,ASSLAALGARQETQY
14,TRBJ1-6,TRBV5-6,ASSTRPGTGNSPLH
17,TRBJ2-1,TRBV2,ASSERGGRAGVSYNEQF
13,TRBJ1-5,TRBV2,ASSGGRFSNQPQH
13,TRBJ1-1,TRBV30,AWSSSGGMNTEAF
14,TRBJ2-7,TRBV14,ASSGQGVSPSYEQY
11,TRBJ1-1,TRBV9,ASSVGMNTEAF
11,TRBJ1-2,TRBV6-5,ASRRGENYGYT
13,TRBJ1-2,TRBV6-6,ASSYRNDRKGGYT
11,TRBJ1-1,TRBV10-3,AISEGRGTEAF
15,TRBJ1-5,TRBV19,ASSIERTGGDNQPQH
13,TRBJ1-6,TRBV28,ASSLRETGSVPLH
11,TRBJ2-7,TRBV6-6,ASSWGTSYEQY
14,TRBJ1-2,TRBV19,ASSIGFGRTNYGYT
11,TRBJ1-5,TRBV18,ASSPDRGQPQH
12,TRBJ1-1,TRBV9,ASSPRGGETEAF
10,TRBJ1-2,TRBV29-1,SALLEDYGYT
13,TRBJ1-1,TRBV5-1,ASSLAGTANTEAF
11,TRBJ2-7,TRBV7-8,ASSAQGIGEQY
13,TRBJ1-5,TRBV19,ASSIITGGNQPQH
14,TRBJ1-5,TRBV20-1,SASLGGSFSNQPQH
13,TRBJ2-2,TRBV30,AWSGRLANTGELF
12,TRBJ1-5,TRBV3-1/TRBV3-2,ASSQGRAPPPQH
11,TRBJ2-6,TRBV6-5,ASSLSGANVLT
9,TRBJ1-1,TRBV30,AWSYGAEAF
12,TRBJ1-1,TRBV28,ASIPDRGDTEAF
14,TRBJ2-1,TRBV4-2,ASSHLLAGVGYEQF